Following are 8 T cell receptor beta chains from one sample sequenced in a study of cytomegalovirus exposure and HLA in healthy donors. Use of 60 Vbeta and 13 Jbeta primers characterized the PCR. Method: immunoSEQ multiplex PCR; TCRdb's copy keeps in-frame clones and lacks some. Among roughly 160,000 clones, 70% to 90% were seen once, and the ten largest hold just over 2.5%. Sequenced: PBMCs. These receptors were taken from a man aged 25-40 years in good health and CMV-seropositive.

The V call is TRBV5-1, the J call TRBJ2-5; 9 nucleotides line up with TRBD2. CDR1 is SGHRS and CDR2 is YFSETQ in the germline V gene. This CDR3 is 15 amino acids long. V lost 4 bases, J lost 3 bases, and 7 bases stayed unmatched. CDR3 nucleotides: TGCGCCAGCAGCGTGCGGGAGGGCCGTGAAGAGACCCAGTACTTC. Translating it yields CASSVREGREETQYF.

The gene calls are TRBV7-2 and TRBJ2-5, with 7 positions matching TRBD2. Germline V gene sequence: CDR1 SGHTA, CDR2 FQGNSA. This CDR3 has 13 residues. Trimming at V came to 3 bases and at J to 7 bases, leaving 5 bases not matched to a gene. As DNA, the CDR3 is TGTGCCAGCAGCTTGGAAGGGGAGGGGACCCAGTACTTC. Amino acid sequence: CASSLEGEGTQYF.

The chain recombines TRBV5-1 with TRBJ2-1; 11 bases fit TRBD1. The CDR3 contains 16 residues. Germline V CDR1 and CDR2: SGHRS, YFSETQ. The V segment lost 0 bases and the J segment 6 bases; nucleotides outside the gene matches: 5. In DNA, the CDR3 is TGCGCCAGCAGCTTGGCCACCGGGACAGGGGGCAATGAGCAGTTCTTC. Residues: CASSLATGTGGNEQFF.

The CDR3 region is CASSQAQGYEQYF. In DNA, the CDR3 is TGCGCCAGCAGCCAAGCTCAGGGCTACGAGCAGTACTTC. The chain is built from TRBV4-3 and TRBJ2-7, with D maybe TRBD1 (5 bases). Per germline, CDR1 LGHNA and CDR2 YSLEER. CDR3 length: 13 amino acids. The V end was cut by 1 base, the J end by 3 bases, with 7 bases between.

V usage is TRBV28 and J usage is TRBJ2-7; 12 bases agree with TRBD1. The CDR3 extends over 15 amino acids. With V trimmed by 7 bases and J by 4 bases, 8 bases remained unmatched. Germline values: CDR1 MDHEN, CDR2 SYDVKM. CDR3 in DNA: TGTGCCAGCAAACCGGGACAGGGGGCCGGGTACGAGCAGTACGTC. Translation: CASKPGQGAGYEQYV.

The CDR3 sequence is CASREGLPGSLAQFF. The CDR3 region has the DNA TGTGCCAGCAGGGAGGGACTCCCAGGATCCCTAGCGCAGTTCTTC. This chain joins TRBV27 and TRBJ2-1, with D possibly matching TRBD2 (6 bases). From germline, CDR1 is MNHEY and CDR2 SMNVEV (reference sequence). There are 15 residues in the CDR3. V was cut by 6 bases and J by 12 bases, with 24 bases left in between.

The V and J genes are TRBV4-1 and TRBJ2-5; no definite D call. Germline-derived CDR1 and CDR2 are MGHRA and YSYEKL. This CDR3 region has 13 residues. Trimming shortened V by 1 base and J by 3 bases, and 6 bases separated the two germline ends. CDR3 sequence (DNA): TGCGCCAGCAGCCAAGTTAGAAAAGAGACCCAGTACTTC. Translation: CASSQVRKETQYF.

This clone occurred once. The chain uses TRBV9 and TRBJ2-3, with D maybe TRBD1 (5 bases). CDR1 and CDR2 from the germline V gene are SGDLS and YYNGEE. The CDR3 has 14 residues. The V end lost 4 bases, the J end lost 9 bases, and 18 bases lay between the germline ends. CDR3 protein: CASSPDNQRVTQYF. CDR3 DNA sequence: TGTGCCAGCAGCCCGGACAACCAGCGTGTGACGCAGTATTTT.